The sequence of this T cell receptor (beta chain) was determined in a study of blood T cell repertoires in COVID-19. On the study more broadly: Both acute and convalescent COVID-19 samples were obtained from the United States, Italy and Spain.

In this sample, this clone turned up once. Losses at the gene ends were 6 bases for V and 3 bases for J; bases not matched to a gene: 6. Germline assignment: CDR1 SQVTM and CDR2 ANQGSEA. This CDR3 is built from 14 residues. Sequenced by immunoSEQ multiplex PCR; TCRdb stores in-frame clones only, minus some. The sample holds over 200,000 clones, roughly 76% seen once. Sequenced input: peripheral blood. This chain joins TRBV29-1 and TRBJ2-1; 9 positions agree with TRBD2. The TCR comes from a human donor in a cohort sampled during active COVID-19. CDR3 DNA sequence: TGCAGCGTGGCGCTAGCGGGATACTACAATGAGCAGTTCTTC. Amino acids: CSVALAGYYNEQFF.